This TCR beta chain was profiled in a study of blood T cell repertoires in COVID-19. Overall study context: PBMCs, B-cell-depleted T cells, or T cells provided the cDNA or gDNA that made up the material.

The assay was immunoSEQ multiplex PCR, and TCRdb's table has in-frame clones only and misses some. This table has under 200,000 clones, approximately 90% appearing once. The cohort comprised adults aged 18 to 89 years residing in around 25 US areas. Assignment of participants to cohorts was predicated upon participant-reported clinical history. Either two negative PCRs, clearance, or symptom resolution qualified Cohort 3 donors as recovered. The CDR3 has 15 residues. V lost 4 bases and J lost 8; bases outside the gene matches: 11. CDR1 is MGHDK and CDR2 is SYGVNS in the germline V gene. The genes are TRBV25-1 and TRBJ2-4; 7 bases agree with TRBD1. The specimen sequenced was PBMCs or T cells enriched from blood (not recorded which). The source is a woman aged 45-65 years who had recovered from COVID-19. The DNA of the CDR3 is TGTGCCAGCAGTGTCGGTGACAGGGATGTGGACATTCAGTACTTC. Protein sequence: CASSVGDRDVDIQYF.